The 6 T cell receptor beta chains below all came from one sample that was sequenced in a study of blood T cells in healthy people across ages. A second PCR of about 6 to 12 cycles used a sample-barcoded 5' primer and a J-beta primer mix. MiXCR, run by TCRdb on the 5' RACE reads, gives a single entry per CDR3 protein. The sample shows around 850,000 distinct CDR3 sequences, approximately 35% of them seen only once. The sample was blood. The origin of the receptors is a man aged 18 to 30 in good health.

In this sample, this clonotype turned up many times. The chain joins TRBV30 to TRBJ1-2; no reliable D call. The germline CDR1 and CDR2 sequences are GTSNPN and SVGIG (reference sequence). With 1 base removed from V and 5 bases from J, the gap between germline ends came to 5 bases. The CDR3 is made up of 11 amino acids. This chain's CDR3 is CAWSDLYGYTF. The CDR3 DNA sequence: TGTGCCTGGAGTGATCTATATGGCTACACCTTC.

There are a few counts of this clonotype. This chain joins TRBV28 and TRBJ2-3; D is unresolved. V was shortened by 1 base and J by 1 base, with 12 bases between the two germline ends. The length of the CDR3 is 16 residues. Looked up from germline, CDR1 is MDHEN and CDR2 is SYDVKM. This CDR3 is CASSLSPPGGTDTQYF. CDR3 nucleotides: TGTGCCAGCAGTTTATCCCCTCCCGGTGGCACAGATACGCAGTATTTT.

In this sample, this clonotype turned up a few times. The rearrangement joins TRBV5-4 to TRBJ2-7; D may be TRBD1 (6 bases). Trimming took off 4 bases at V and 7 bases at J, with 15 bases between the two ends. Germline CDR1 is SGHNT and CDR2 is YYREEE (reference sequence). The length of the CDR3 is 13 residues. In DNA, the CDR3 is TGTGCCAGCAGCGGTACAGGGATCCATGAGCAGTACTTC. Amino acids: CASSGTGIHEQYF.

V usage is TRBV5-5 and J usage is TRBJ2-3; D is unresolved. Trimming took off 4 bases at V and 0 bases at J, with 15 bases between the two ends. CDR1 and CDR2 (germline): SGHKS, YYEKEE (reference sequence). The CDR3 length is 16 residues. CDR3 region: CASSVRQFSSTDTQYF. CDR3 in DNA: TGTGCCAGCAGCGTACGGCAATTTTCTAGCACAGATACGCAGTATTTT.

V and J are TRBV9 and TRBJ1-1, with 10 bases that match TRBD1. V trimming: 4 bases; J trimming: 1 base; junction bases outside the gene matches: 10. The CDR3 length is 17 residues. Germline-derived CDR1 and CDR2 are SGDLS and YYNGEE. The CDR3 bases are TGTGCCAGCAGCCCGCCGGGACAGGGGTGGGCGAACACTGAAGCTTTCTTT. This sequence encodes CASSPPGQGWANTEAFF.

The genes are TRBV20-1 and TRBJ2-2; a possible D gene is TRBD2 (6 bases). Trimming left V 6 bases short and J 2 bases short, with 10 bases between. Germline V gene sequence: CDR1 DFQATT, CDR2 SNEGSKA (reference sequence). The CDR3 length is 13 residues. The CDR3 DNA reads as TGCAGTGCACGGGGGTTCAACACCGGGGAGCTGTTTTTT. As protein: CSARGFNTGELFF.